These 11 T cell receptor beta chains came from one sample sequenced in a study of PD-L1 blockade in urothelial cancer. Sequencing was performed with immunoSEQ multiplex PCR; in TCRdb, only in-frame clones are kept and a portion is missing. The table has 35,000 to 55,000 clones, approximately 82% seen once. The sequencing here drew on PBMCs, taken around atezolizumab (anti-PD-L1) treatment. These receptor sequences come from a man between 65 and 85 years old with urothelial cancer.

The chain couples TRBV4-1 to TRBJ1-3; maybe TRBD1 (6 bases). Trimming cost V 3 bases and J 0 bases, with 12 bases left between them. Germline-derived CDR1 and CDR2 are MGHRA and YSYEKL. The CDR3 has 16 amino acids. CDR3 sequence: CASSQPQGSSGNTIYF. DNA of the CDR3: TGCGCCAGCAGCCAGCCACAGGGTTCCTCTGGAAACACCATATATTTT.

This clone was detected only a few times. J is TRBJ2-2 and V is TRBV6-5, with 9 bases fitting TRBD1. J lost 5 bases, V lost 4 bases, and 5 bases had no gene match. The CDR3 length is 15 residues. Per germline, CDR1 MNHEY and CDR2 SVGAGI. The CDR3 nucleotides read TGTGCCAGCAGTTCGGGACAGGGTATGACCGGGGAGCTGTTTTTT. This encodes CASSSGQGMTGELFF.

The table lists this clone with a count of one. The J gene is TRBJ2-1, the V gene TRBV2, with D perhaps TRBD2 (6 bases). There are 12 residues in the CDR3. Germline lookup yields CDR1 SNHLY and CDR2 FYNNEI. V lost 8 bases, J lost 13 bases, and 18 bases lay in between. CDR3 loop: CASQTSDMKQFF. The DNA for the CDR3 is TGTGCCAGCCAGACTAGTGATATGAAACAGTTCTTC.

V usage is TRBV14 and J usage is TRBJ1-1; TRBD1 matches 7 bases. The V gene end was trimmed by 3 bases and the J gene end by 2 bases; junction bases not matched to a gene: 12. Germline CDR1 and CDR2: SGHDN and FVKESK. The CDR3 sequence is 17 residues long. The CDR3 region has the DNA TGTGCCAGCAGCCATCTGTCCGGACAGGACTTCAACACTGAAGCTTTCTTT. It codes for CASSHLSGQDFNTEAFF.

This sequence joins TRBV2 and TRBJ2-1, with TRBD1 as a possible D gene (5 bases). Germline V gene lookup returns CDR1 SNHLY and CDR2 FYNNEI. V lost 5 bases and J lost 9, with 14 bases in between. This CDR3 has 13 amino acids. The CDR3 region is CASSQQAQVEQFF. The CDR3, as DNA: TGTGCCAGCAGTCAGCAGGCACAGGTTGAGCAGTTCTTC.

The chain has TRBV9 and TRBJ2-2; TRBD2 matches at 8 bases. The length of the CDR3 is 20 residues. V dropped 0 bases and J dropped 0; count of bases not matched to a gene: 13. Germline V CDR1 and CDR2: SGDLS, YYNGEE. CDR3 protein: CASSVVPASGSGANTGELFF. The CDR3, as DNA: TGTGCCAGCAGCGTAGTTCCGGCGAGCGGGAGTGGAGCGAACACCGGGGAGCTGTTTTTT.

The chain joins TRBV10-3 to TRBJ1-6; 7 bases map to TRBD1. After removal of 6 bases from V and 5 bases from J, the junction contained 7 bases not matched to a gene. Germline V gene lookup returns CDR1 ENHRY and CDR2 SYGVKD. CDR3 length: 15 residues. CDR3 bases: TGTGCCATCAGCAGCACCGGGACAGATAATTCACCCCTCCACTTT. It specifies CAISSTGTDNSPLHF.

The chain joins TRBV5-1 to TRBJ2-7, with 8 bases identical to TRBD2. CDR1 SGHRS and CDR2 YFSETQ come from the germline V gene. The CDR3 sequence is 14 residues long. V gave up 0 bases and J gave up 5 bases; unmatched junction bases: 4. The CDR3 loop is CASSLAGRGDEQYF. Here the CDR3 DNA reads TGCGCCAGCAGCTTGGCCGGGAGGGGGGACGAGCAGTACTTC.

This clone was observed a single time. The chain couples TRBV7-2 to TRBJ1-2, with a possible D match to TRBD1 (6 bases). The V gene lost 5 bases and the J gene lost 0 bases, with 10 bases spanning the gap. This CDR3 has 14 amino acids. The germline V gene has CDR1 SGHTA and CDR2 FQGNSA. The CDR3 DNA follows: TGTGCCAGCAGCCCAGGACAGACTAACTATGGCTACACCTTC. Translation: CASSPGQTNYGYTF.

The gene calls are TRBV14 and TRBJ2-2, with a weak D call TRBD1 (6 bases). This CDR3 has 16 amino acids. Germline V gene data show CDR1 as SGHDN and CDR2 as FVKESK. Trimming pared 2 bases from V and 5 bases from J, leaving 15 bases between. The CDR3 DNA follows: TGTGCCAGCAGCCAAAGGACGCAGAGGGGGACCGGGGAGCTGTTTTTT. Its protein product is CASSQRTQRGTGELFF.

In its sample, this clone was seen once. The chain carries TRBV29-1 and TRBJ2-6; 8 nucleotides match TRBD1. V dropped 6 bases and J dropped 0; count of bases not matched to a gene: 4. Germline CDR1 SQVTM, CDR2 ANQGSEA. The CDR3 runs 15 residues. Here the CDR3 DNA reads TGCAGCGTGGGGGACAGGAGCTCTGGGGCCAACGTCCTGACTTTC. The encoded protein is CSVGDRSSGANVLTF.